The sequence of this TCR beta chain was determined in a study of blood T cell repertoires in COVID-19. Study summary: Italy, Spain and the United States were the sources of the convalescent and acute COVID-19 samples. Nucleic acid was either cDNA or gDNA, and it came from T cells, B-cell-depleted T cells, or PBMCs.

This clone has just one count. TCRdb's copy holds only in-frame clones and misses some; the assay was immunoSEQ multiplex PCR. The data show more than 200,000 clones, 75% to 90% seen once. Those who participated ranged in age from roughly 18 to 100 years and resided in about two dozen US areas. The clonotype was recovered from a woman in her 30s who had recovered from COVID-19. The sequenced sample consisted of PBMCs or T cells enriched from blood (not recorded which).

The CDR3 sequence is CASSLRGQPQHF. CDR3 sequence (DNA): TGTGCCAGCAGCTTAAGGGGTCAGCCCCAGCATTTT. The chain couples TRBV7-2 to TRBJ1-5; a possible D gene is TRBD1 (5 bases). From germline, CDR1 is SGHTA and CDR2 FQGNSA. The CDR3 spans 12 residues. V was pared by 2 bases and J by 6 bases, with 5 bases between.